The clone carrying this TCR beta chain was counted a few times. The data originate from a study of blood T cell repertoires in COVID-19. Study-wide background: PBMCs, B-cell-depleted T cells, or T cells provided the cDNA or gDNA that made up the material.

The CDR3 spans 17 residues. The germline CDR1 and CDR2 sequences are SGHNT and YYREEE (reference sequence). Trimming took 4 bases from V and 5 from J; bases not matched to a gene: 9. Individuals aged about 18 to 100 years were recruited from about two dozen US areas. Participant reports of clinical history set cohort assignment. Participants classified as exposed had met a COVID-19 case within 2 weeks before study entry. Profiled with immunoSEQ multiplex PCR; TCRdb holds only in-frame clones, not every one. The table lists about 140,000 clones, under 85% of them singletons. The sample taken for sequencing was PBMCs or T cells enriched from blood (not recorded which). This sequence originates from a woman between 18 and 30 years old who had been exposed to COVID-19. The gene calls are TRBV5-4 and TRBJ2-2, with 12 nucleotides matching TRBD1. In DNA form, the CDR3 reads TGTGCCAGCAGCCGCCGGGACAGGGGGCGAGGAACCGGGGAGCTGTTTTTT. This translates into CASSRRDRGRGTGELFF.